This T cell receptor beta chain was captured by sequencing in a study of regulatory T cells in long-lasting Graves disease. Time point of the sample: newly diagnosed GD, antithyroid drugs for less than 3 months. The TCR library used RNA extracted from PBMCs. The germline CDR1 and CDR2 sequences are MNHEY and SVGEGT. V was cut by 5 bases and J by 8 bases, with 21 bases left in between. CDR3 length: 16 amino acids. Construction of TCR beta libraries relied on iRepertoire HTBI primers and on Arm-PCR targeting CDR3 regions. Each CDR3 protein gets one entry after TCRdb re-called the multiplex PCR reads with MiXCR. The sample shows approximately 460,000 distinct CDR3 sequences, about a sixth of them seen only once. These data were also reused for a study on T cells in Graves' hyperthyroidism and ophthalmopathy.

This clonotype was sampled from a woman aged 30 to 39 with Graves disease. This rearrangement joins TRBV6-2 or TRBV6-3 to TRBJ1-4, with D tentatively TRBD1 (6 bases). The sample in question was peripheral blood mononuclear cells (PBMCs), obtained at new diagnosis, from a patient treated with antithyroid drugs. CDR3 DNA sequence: TGTGCCAGCAGTAACGGGGAGGGGGGTATCGGGGAAAAACTGTTTTTT. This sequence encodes CASSNGEGGIGEKLFF.